What follows are 27 T cell receptor beta chains derived from one specimen sequenced in a study of blood T cells in healthy people across ages. Combining a sample-barcoded 5' primer with a J-beta primer mix, a second PCR ran for roughly 7 to 12 cycles. TCRdb processed the 5' RACE reads anew with MiXCR; each CDR3 protein has one entry. The sample contains around 710,000 distinct CDR3 sequences, about 42% of which appear only once. The sequencing sample was made of blood. These receptors originate from a woman in her sixties or seventies in good health.

In its sample, this clonotype was seen many times. This chain joins TRBV12-3 or TRBV12-4 and TRBJ2-3, with 8 bases that match TRBD2. V was clipped by 3 bases and J by 2 bases; unmatched bases: 4. The CDR3 contains 15 residues. CDR3 region: CASSFGGGLTDTQYF. Here the CDR3 DNA reads TGTGCCAGCAGTTTTGGCGGGGGGCTCACAGATACGCAGTATTTT.

This clonotype was recorded many times. The chain uses TRBV29-1 and TRBJ2-6; D perhaps matches TRBD1 (5 bases). Looked up from germline, CDR1 is SQVTM and CDR2 is ANQGSEA. V gave up 6 bases and J gave up 1 base, with 10 bases separating them. The CDR3 covers 14 residues. Here the CDR3 DNA reads TGCAGCGTCGTTCACAGGTCTGGGGCCAACGTCCTGACTTTC. Amino acid sequence: CSVVHRSGANVLTF. Full variable domain (remainder filled in from reference TRBV29-1 and TRBJ2-6): SAVISQKPSRDICQRGTSLTIQCQVDSQVTMMFWYRQQPGQSLTLIATANQGSEATYESGFVIDKFPISRPNLTFSTLTVSNMSPEDSSIYLCSVVHRSGANVLTFGAGSRLTVL.

The V gene is TRBV3-1, the J gene TRBJ2-5, with D maybe TRBD2 (6 bases). Trimming removed 4 bases at V and 9 bases at J, with 12 bases between. The CDR3 sequence is 12 residues long. Looked up from germline, CDR1 is LGHDT and CDR2 is YNNKEL (reference sequence). CDR3 DNA sequence: TGTGCCAGCAGCCCAGGGTGGGAGGCCCAGTACTTC. Protein product: CASSPGWEAQYF.

This clonotype was seen only a few times. Compared with germline, one end of the junction differs, possibly owing to a read error. V and J are TRBV7-7 and TRBJ2-2, with D unclear. There are 15 residues in the CDR3. CDR1 and CDR2 (germline): SSHAT, FNYEAQ (reference sequence). CDR3 sequence (DNA): TGTGCTAGCAGCCTCGACCAGACGAACACCGGGGAGCTGTTTTTT. It yields the protein CASSLDQTNTGELFF.

Many counts were recorded for this clonotype. This sequence joins TRBV7-2 and TRBJ2-1; D not resolved. Germline CDR1 and CDR2: SGHTA and FQGNSA. The ends were cut back, 5 bases at V and 6 bases at J, with 14 bases in the middle. This CDR3 comprises 14 residues. CDR3 residues: CASSPQTGPNEQFF. The DNA of the CDR3 is TGTGCCAGCAGCCCACAAACGGGCCCCAATGAGCAGTTCTTC.

For the CDR3, the DNA is TGTGCCAGCAGCGCACTCCCCCGGGGGCGGGAGAGCAGCACAGATACGCAGTATTTT. Its protein is CASSALPRGRESSTDTQYF. The V call is TRBV7-2, the J call TRBJ2-3; D may be TRBD2 (7 bases). V dropped 5 bases and J dropped 0 bases, with 24 bases sitting between them. Germline V lookup: CDR1 SGHTA, CDR2 FQGNSA. The CDR3 length is 19 residues.

In DNA form, the CDR3 reads TGTGCCATCAGTGCCCAGACTATTCGGTCCTACAATGAGCAGTTCTTC. It encodes CAISAQTIRSYNEQFF. V is TRBV10-3 and J is TRBJ2-1; perhaps TRBD2 as D (5 bases). The CDR3 runs 16 residues. V lost 4 bases and J lost 1, with 14 bases in between. Germline V gene data show CDR1 as ENHRY and CDR2 as SYGVKD.

The sample holds one count of this clonotype. The chain uses TRBV13 and TRBJ1-2, with D possibly TRBD1 on 5 matching bases. The CDR3 sequence is 15 residues long. Between the trimmed V and J ends, which lost 1 base and 4 bases, there was a span of 13 bases. Germline assignment: CDR1 PRHDT and CDR2 FYEKMQ (reference sequence). The CDR3 DNA sequence: TGTGCCAGCAGCTTAGATGACAGCCCGCTCTATGGCTACACCTTC. Protein product: CASSLDDSPLYGYTF.

The J gene is TRBJ1-3, the V gene TRBV20-1; D gene uncertain. The CDR3 totals 12 residues. Trimming took off 5 bases at V and 2 bases at J, with 7 bases between the two ends. Per germline, CDR1 DFQATT and CDR2 SNEGSKA (reference sequence). The chain's CDR3 is CSASYPGNTIYF. Here the CDR3 DNA reads TGCAGTGCTTCGTACCCTGGAAACACCATATATTTT.

V and J are TRBV6-5 and TRBJ2-2, with 10 bases that match TRBD2. Losses at the gene ends were 0 bases for V and 6 bases for J; bases not matched to a gene: 4. Germline loops: CDR1 MNHEY, CDR2 SVGAGI. The CDR3 covers 16 residues. The chain's CDR3 is CASSYSGLAGAGELFF. In nucleotides, the CDR3 is TGTGCCAGCAGTTACTCGGGGCTAGCGGGGGCCGGGGAGCTGTTTTTT.

This chain uses TRBV9 with TRBJ2-1, with TRBD2 identical over 9 bases. Losses at the gene ends were 4 bases for V and 6 bases for J; bases not matched to a gene: 11. Per germline, CDR1 SGDLS and CDR2 YYNGEE. The CDR3 sequence is 16 residues long. CDR3 region: CASSTLAGATSNEQFF. DNA of the CDR3: TGTGCCAGCAGCACATTAGCGGGAGCAACTAGCAATGAGCAGTTCTTC. Full variable domain (missing parts from reference TRBV9 and TRBJ2-1): DSGVTQTPKHLITATGQRVTLRCSPRSGDLSVYWYQQSLDQGLQFLIQYYNGEERAKGNILERFSAQQFPDLHSELNLSSLELGDSALYFCASSTLAGATSNEQFFGPGTRLTVL.

This clonotype was detected a few times. CDR3: CASSQTSGGASYEQYF. CDR3 sequence (DNA): TGTGCCAGCAGCCAAACTAGCGGGGGGGCGTCCTACGAGCAGTACTTC. V usage is TRBV4-2 and J usage is TRBJ2-7, with 13 bases matching TRBD2. Germline values: CDR1 LGHNA, CDR2 YNFKEQ. The trim removed 2 bases at V and 1 base at J, leaving 2 bases unmatched. This CDR3 contains 16 residues.

The rearrangement uses TRBV27 and TRBJ2-1; 9 bases align to TRBD2. This CDR3 is built from 16 residues. After removal of 5 bases from V and 1 base from J, the junction contained 6 bases not matched to a gene. Germline CDR1 is MNHEY and CDR2 is SMNVEV (reference sequence). The CDR3 bases are TGTGCCAGCAGTCACGACCTAGCGGGATCCTACAATGAGCAGTTCTTC. Amino acids: CASSHDLAGSYNEQFF.

V is TRBV5-1 and J is TRBJ2-4, with TRBD2 as a possible D gene (6 bases). The CDR3 extends over 14 amino acids. V was trimmed by 4 bases and J by 7 bases, leaving 15 bases between them. Germline V gene sequence: CDR1 SGHRS, CDR2 YFSETQ. The DNA of the CDR3 is TGCGCCAGCAGCGTGGGAGGCGAGCTGAACATTCAGTACTTC. It codes for CASSVGGELNIQYF.

This clonotype was counted many times. The chain employs TRBV7-2 and TRBJ1-6; perhaps TRBD1 as D (5 bases). The V end was cut by 1 base, the J end by 5 bases, with 9 bases between. CDR1 is SGHTA, CDR2 FQGNSA, per germline. This CDR3 is 15 amino acids long. This chain's CDR3 is CASSLEPGHNSPLHF. The DNA for the CDR3 is TGTGCCAGCAGCTTAGAGCCGGGACATAATTCACCCCTCCACTTT.

This sequence joins TRBV6-5 and TRBJ1-2; D gene ambiguous. Trimming cost V 6 bases and J 2 bases, with 10 bases left between them. The V gene's germline CDR1 is MNHEY and CDR2 SVGAGI. The CDR3 has 13 amino acids. The chain's CDR3 is CASRRVQNYGYTF. The CDR3 DNA reads as TGTGCCAGCAGGAGGGTCCAGAACTATGGCTACACCTTC.

The chain recombines TRBV18 with TRBJ1-1; D is possibly TRBD1 (5 bases). Germline V gene data show CDR1 as KGHSH and CDR2 as LQKENI. The ends were cut back, 9 bases at V and 4 bases at J, with 15 bases in the middle. The CDR3 sequence is 13 residues long. The CDR3 loop reads CASRPGEATEAFF. The CDR3 DNA is TGTGCCAGTCGCCCGGGGGAGGCCACTGAAGCTTTCTTT.

The chain employs TRBV12-3 or TRBV12-4 and TRBJ2-7; 10 bases are shared with TRBD1. V lost 5 bases, J lost 2 bases, and 27 bases stayed unmatched. The CDR3 is made up of 22 amino acids. The CDR3 sequence: CASSPRPKIPWDRGIGPYEQYF. CDR3 in DNA: TGTGCCAGCAGTCCCAGGCCCAAGATACCCTGGGACAGGGGTATAGGGCCCTACGAGCAGTACTTC.

The genes are TRBV27 and TRBJ1-1; TRBD1 aligns across 7 bases. Germline CDR1 MNHEY, CDR2 SMNVEV (reference sequence). This CDR3 has 17 residues. Losses at the gene ends were 6 bases for V and 1 base for J; bases not matched to a gene: 14. The CDR3 DNA sequence: TGTGCCAGCAGCCCCATCCTCCTACAGGGGCCGAACACTGAAGCTTTCTTT. Translated, it gives CASSPILLQGPNTEAFF.

The sample holds many counts of this clonotype. The V call is TRBV5-1, the J call TRBJ2-3; 8 bases agree with TRBD1. J lost 3 bases, V lost 4 bases, and 4 bases had no gene match. Germline V gene data show CDR1 as SGHRS and CDR2 as YFSETQ. There are 14 residues in the CDR3. CDR3 sequence reads: CASSPGQGTDTQYF. CDR3 coding DNA: TGCGCCAGCAGCCCCGGACAGGGAACAGATACGCAGTATTTT.

In its sample, this clonotype was seen a few times. The genes are TRBV4-3 and TRBJ1-1; D is possibly TRBD1 (6 bases). The germline V gene encodes CDR1 LGHNA and CDR2 YSLEER. The V end lost 4 bases, the J end lost 1 base, and 16 bases lay between the germline ends. CDR3 length: 16 amino acids. The chain's CDR3 is CASSPGGGARNTEAFF. DNA for the CDR3: TGCGCCAGCAGCCCAGGCGGGGGGGCAAGGAACACTGAAGCTTTCTTT.

As to this clonotype: A read error may produce the germline difference seen at one junction end. J is TRBJ2-5 and V is TRBV6-2 or TRBV6-3; D gene ambiguous. Germline V gene lookup returns CDR1 MNHEY and CDR2 SVGEGT. The CDR3 runs 16 residues. In DNA form, the CDR3 reads TGTGCCAGCAGTTCCGGGCCAGGTTTCGTATCAGAGACCCATTACTTC. This translates into CASSSGPGFVSETHYF.

There are a few counts of this clonotype. The genes are TRBV20-1 and TRBJ2-5, with 9 bases aligning to TRBD2. Germline values: CDR1 DFQATT, CDR2 SNEGSKA (reference sequence). This CDR3 comprises 15 residues. The V gene end was trimmed by 0 bases and the J gene end by 4 bases; junction bases not matched to a gene: 6. CDR3 nucleotide sequence: TGCAGTGCTAGAGATGAGGCGGGAGGGGGAGAGACCCAGTACTTC. This translates into CSARDEAGGGETQYF.

The chain employs TRBV20-1 and TRBJ2-7; 8 nucleotides line up with TRBD2. The CDR3 runs 13 residues. Germline trimming cut 5 bases from V and 7 bases from J; bases unmatched to any gene: 10. Looked up from germline, CDR1 is DFQATT and CDR2 is SNEGSKA (reference sequence). CDR3 DNA: TGCAGTGCTGCAAGCGGGGGCCCTTGGGAGCAGTACTTC. It translates to CSAASGGPWEQYF.

The V gene is TRBV29-1, the J gene TRBJ2-2; D perhaps matches TRBD2 (5 bases). The germline V gene encodes CDR1 SQVTM and CDR2 ANQGSEA. The CDR3 has 14 amino acids. V was shortened by 5 bases and J by 0 bases, with 10 bases between the two germline ends. In nucleotides, the CDR3 is TGCAGCGTTACGGACGGGACGAACACCGGGGAGCTGTTTTTT. It encodes CSVTDGTNTGELFF.

V is TRBV14 and J is TRBJ2-5; weak D call: TRBD2 (5 bases). V was shortened by 0 bases and J by 10 bases, with 9 bases between the two germline ends. This CDR3 spans 12 amino acids. The germline V gene encodes CDR1 SGHDN and CDR2 FVKESK. The CDR3 bases are TGTGCCAGCAGCCAAGAACTAGGTGACCAGTACTTC. Its translation: CASSQELGDQYF. Looking up the rest from reference TRBV14 and TRBJ2-5 gives the full variable domain: EAGVTQFPSHSVIEKGQTVTLRCDPISGHDNLYWYRRVMGKEIKFLLHFVKESKQDESGMPNNRFLAERTGGTYSTLKVQPAELEDSGVYFCASSQELGDQYFGPGTRLLVL.

This clonotype was seen only a few times. The chain couples TRBV30 to TRBJ2-7; 9 bases agree with TRBD1. The CDR3 runs 13 residues. J gave up 2 bases and V 3 bases, and 2 bases lay outside the gene matches. Germline CDR1 GTSNPN, CDR2 SVGIG (reference sequence). The CDR3 region is CAWSGQGPYEQYF. The DNA of the CDR3 is TGTGCCTGGAGCGGACAGGGGCCCTACGAGCAGTACTTC.